Listed below are T cell receptor beta chains from one sample, sequenced in a study of blood T cell repertoires in COVID-19. TCRdb's table, derived via immunoSEQ multiplex PCR, lists solely in-frame clones and lacks some. The sample records 130,000 to 150,000 clones, 70% to 90% being singletons. The sample consisted of peripheral blood. All receptors derive from a human donor with acute or convalescent COVID-19. The donor label of this sample is uncertain. Both conserved end residues are part of each CDR3. The order of the fields is J gene, V gene, CDR3 protein.

>TRBJ2-2|TRBV7-9
CASSLSGQVNTGELFF
>TRBJ1-1|TRBV7-9
CASRYRNTEAFF
>TRBJ1-4|TRBV6-5
CASGETNEKLFF
>TRBJ1-5|TRBV27
CASSVQGQPQHF
>TRBJ1-2|TRBV5-6
CASSRGTDDMGYTF
>TRBJ1-2|TRBV15
CATSPGGTGTIYGYTF
>TRBJ2-5|TRBV6-5
CASSRTAEETQYF
>TRBJ1-2|TRBV3-1/TRBV3-2
CASSQDTWRDLNYGYTF
>TRBJ1-3|TRBV28
CASSLRRQGLTSGNTIYF
>TRBJ2-7|TRBV27
CASSFLDRTYEQYF
>TRBJ2-1|TRBV5-4
CASSPGLAGHNEQFF
>TRBJ2-5|TRBV4-1
CASSPRDRVQETQYF
>TRBJ2-5|TRBV6-5
CASSYARGEGETQYF
>TRBJ2-1|TRBV28
CASSWSGTRYNEQFF
>TRBJ2-3|TRBV14
CASSQPAGYTQYF
>TRBJ1-5|TRBV10-3
CAISGGQGAAEHQPQHF
>TRBJ2-3|TRBV6-2/TRBV6-3
CASSSGSGTDTQYF
>TRBJ1-3|TRBV3-1/TRBV3-2
CASSQGGTGLSGNTIYF
>TRBJ2-1|TRBV20-1
CSASGSGGAYNEQFF
>TRBJ2-5|TRBV5-6
CASSHLGQSQETQYF
>TRBJ2-2|TRBV19
CASSARTPSLSGELFF
>TRBJ2-7|TRBV11-2
CASSFLTGGWTYEQYF
>TRBJ2-3|TRBV7-3
CASGQGTDTQYF
>TRBJ1-3|TRBV3-1/TRBV3-2
CASSQELTGVNTIYF
>TRBJ1-2|TRBV14
CASSQGPSDYGYTF
>TRBJ2-5|TRBV6-5
CASGGDVARTQYF
>TRBJ1-1|TRBV4-1
CASSQIDTEAFF
>TRBJ2-3|TRBV29-1
CSVVPSGGSTDTQYF
>TRBJ1-5|TRBV27
CASKHRGDQPQHF
>TRBJ1-1|TRBV5-4
CASSPLGSTEAFF
>TRBJ2-4|TRBV6-2/TRBV6-3
CASSTATQGRLNIQYF
>TRBJ1-5|TRBV10-3
CAISERYSTTSNQPQHF
>TRBJ1-6|TRBV7-4
CASRYYRDSNSPLHF
>TRBJ2-1|TRBV19
CASSAGVYNEQFF
>TRBJ2-2|TRBV4-2
CASSPGVNTGELFF
>TRBJ2-1|TRBV4-3
CASSQGFGTQLYNEQFF
>TRBJ1-2|TRBV18
CASSPESNYGYTF
>TRBJ1-1|TRBV19
CASSTTGQGQRTEAFF
>TRBJ1-6|TRBV18
CASTQGDSPLHF
>TRBJ2-3|TRBV2
CASSEEVSGTVNTQYF
>TRBJ2-3|TRBV14
CASSQDLAGDTQYF
>TRBJ1-2|TRBV27
CASSLGAGGVSDGYTF
>TRBJ1-1|TRBV4-2
CASSQVARDMNTEAFF
>TRBJ1-1|TRBV18
CASSPLQGVNTEAFF
>TRBJ2-2|TRBV5-6
CASSYSRGADTGELFF
>TRBJ1-5|TRBV30
CAWSPTGNNQPQHF
>TRBJ1-1|TRBV6-5
CASSYSRDRATEAFF
>TRBJ2-1|TRBV29-1
CSVEVTAGEEQFF
>TRBJ2-1|TRBV19
CASIETVSSYNEQFF
>TRBJ1-1|TRBV19
CASSRREGNTEAFF
>TRBJ1-5|TRBV28
CASSSQWNQPQHF